This paragraph reports one T cell receptor (beta chain). This sample is part of a study of blood T cell repertoires in COVID-19. About the research overall: Both acute and convalescent COVID-19 samples were obtained from the United States, Italy and Spain.

TCRdb's copy holds only in-frame clones and misses some; the assay was immunoSEQ multiplex PCR. Counted here are approximately 300,000 clones, 89% occurring once; the ten biggest clones make up over 4%. The CDR3 totals 14 residues. V was clipped by 5 bases and J by 1 base, with 11 bases between them. Germline V lookup: CDR1 ENHRY, CDR2 SYGVKD. Recruits, aged roughly 18 to 90 years, lived in some 25 US areas. Cohorts were assigned according to the clinical history that participants reported. Cohort 3 donors were reported recovered after two negative PCRs, clearance, or symptom resolution. Sequenced: PBMCs or T cells enriched from blood (not recorded which). The chain is built from TRBV10-3 and TRBJ2-5; maybe TRBD1 (6 bases). This receptor was identified in a man in his sixties who had recovered from COVID-19. The CDR3 DNA reads TGTGCCATCAGTTCTACAGGGATCCAAGAGACCCAGTACTTC. Its protein product is CAISSTGIQETQYF.